Following are 11 T cell receptor beta chains from one sample sequenced in a study of blood T cell repertoires in COVID-19. The table came from immunoSEQ multiplex PCR; TCRdb's copy has only in-frame clones and leaves some out. Among about 140,000 clones listed, roughly 90% were seen once. The sample consisted of peripheral blood. These receptor sequences come from a human donor with COVID-19, enrolled during active disease. The donor label of this sample is uncertain.

This chain uses TRBV28 with TRBJ2-7, with 10 bases identical to TRBD1. Trimming at V came to 10 bases and at J to 3 bases, leaving 6 bases not matched to a gene. Per the germline V gene, CDR1 is MDHEN and CDR2 is SYDVKM. The CDR3 sequence is 13 residues long. CDR3 protein: CATGTGALYEQYF. The CDR3 DNA is TGTGCCACAGGGACAGGGGCCCTCTACGAGCAGTACTTC. The full variable domain, completed using reference TRBV28 and TRBJ2-7, is DVKVTQSSRYLVKRTGEKVFLECVQDMDHENMFWYRQDPGLGLRLIYFSYDVKMKEKGDIPEGYSVSREKKERFSLILESASTNQTSMYLCATGTGALYEQYFGPGTRLTVT.

The chain joins TRBV19 to TRBJ2-7; 10 bases map to TRBD1. The CDR3 runs 14 residues. Germline CDR1 LNHDA, CDR2 SQIVND (reference sequence). With V trimmed by 6 bases and J by 1 base, 3 bases remained unmatched. The CDR3 DNA reads as TGTGCCAGTAGAGACAGGGGGCCTTCCTACGAGCAGTACTTC. The encoded protein is CASRDRGPSYEQYF. Full variable domain (outside the CDR3, taken from reference TRBV19 and TRBJ2-7): DGGITQSPKYLFRKEGQNVTLSCEQNLNHDAMYWYRQDPGQGLRLIYYSQIVNDFQKGDIAEGYSVSREKKESFPLTVTSAQKNPTAFYLCASRDRGPSYEQYFGPGTRLTVT.

The rearrangement links TRBV24-1 to TRBJ2-1; D perhaps matches TRBD2 (6 bases). The V gene lost 4 bases and the J gene lost 10 bases, with 13 bases spanning the gap. The length of the CDR3 is 13 residues. Germline V lookup: CDR1 KGHDR, CDR2 SFDVKD. CDR3 nucleotides: TGTGCCACCAGTGACTCTCACCTAGCGGAGCAGTTCTTC. Its translation: CATSDSHLAEQFF.

This chain connects TRBV11-1 to TRBJ2-7; no clear D gene. CDR3 size: 15 residues. Germline-derived CDR1 and CDR2 are SGHAT and FQDESV (reference sequence). The V end was cut by 1 base, the J end by 3 bases, with 13 bases between. In DNA form, the CDR3 reads TGTGCCAGCAGCTTAGATCGTGCAGGAAACTACGAGCAGTACTTC. It translates to CASSLDRAGNYEQYF.

The chain recombines TRBV5-4 with TRBJ2-3; weak D call: TRBD1 (5 bases). The CDR3 contains 17 residues. V lost 5 bases and J lost 1, with 20 bases in between. Germline V gene lookup returns CDR1 SGHNT and CDR2 YYREEE (reference sequence). The CDR3 loop is CASSFDSLRARTDTQYF. The DNA for the CDR3 is TGTGCCAGCAGTTTCGACAGTTTACGGGCTCGCACAGATACGCAGTATTTT.

The CDR3 here is CASSQDGVAGGQETQYF. CDR3 sequence (DNA): TGTGCCAGCAGCCAAGATGGGGTAGCGGGGGGGCAAGAGACCCAGTACTTC. V is TRBV3-1 (or the pseudogene TRBV3-2) and J is TRBJ2-5; 11 bases agree with TRBD2. Trimming removed 0 bases from V and 2 bases from J; junction bases left unmatched: 5. The CDR3 has 17 residues. Germline V gene sequence: CDR1 LGHDT, CDR2 YNNKEL (reference sequence).

This clone has only one observation. V gene TRBV18 combines with J gene TRBJ2-1; TRBD2 aligns across 13 bases. From germline, CDR1 is KGHSH and CDR2 LQKENI. The CDR3 is 15 amino acids. Losses at the gene ends were 5 bases for V and 7 bases for J; bases not matched to a gene: 5. CDR3 protein: CASSELAGGPNEQFF. In nucleotides, the CDR3 is TGTGCCAGCTCAGAACTAGCGGGGGGGCCTAATGAGCAGTTCTTC. Together with reference TRBV18 and TRBJ2-1, the CDR3 gives the full variable domain: NAGVMQNPRHLVRRRGQEARLRCSPMKGHSHVYWYRQLPEEGLKFMVYLQKENIIDESGMPKERFSAEFPKEGPSILRIQQVVRGDSAAYFCASSELAGGPNEQFFGPGTRLTVL.

CDR3 nucleotides: TGCGCCAGCAGTGAAAACGGAGACTATGGCTACACCTTC. Its translation: CASSENGDYGYTF. The chain uses TRBV10-1 and TRBJ1-2; D remains unclear. CDR1 and CDR2 from the germline V gene are WNHNN and SYGVQD (reference sequence). This CDR3 spans 13 amino acids. Trimming removed 3 bases at V and 3 bases at J, with 8 bases between.

J is TRBJ2-1 and V is TRBV7-8, with 10 bases lining up with TRBD1. The CDR3 covers 13 residues. Germline CDR1 and CDR2: SGHVS and FQNEAQ. V lost 5 bases to trimming and J lost 14 bases; unmatched junction nucleotides: 9. CDR3 nucleotide sequence: TGTGCCAGCAGCCTTAGACAGGGGGCGCATAAGTTCTTC. Translated, it gives CASSLRQGAHKFF.

The chain recombines TRBV4-1 with TRBJ2-3; D is perhaps TRBD1 (5 bases). The CDR3 has 14 residues. V dropped 1 base and J dropped 3 bases, with 8 bases sitting between them. Germline-derived CDR1 and CDR2 are MGHRA and YSYEKL. CDR3 loop: CASSQVQGTDTQYF. CDR3 in DNA: TGCGCCAGCAGCCAAGTTCAGGGAACAGATACGCAGTATTTT.

The rearrangement joins TRBV24-1 to TRBJ2-1, with D tentatively TRBD1 (6 bases). Germline V gene data show CDR1 as KGHDR and CDR2 as SFDVKD. Trimming left V 3 bases short and J 0 bases short, with 11 bases between. The CDR3 loop spans 16 amino acids. CDR3 DNA: TGTGCCACCAGTGATCCGCAGGGGAGCTCCTACAATGAGCAGTTCTTC. As protein: CATSDPQGSSYNEQFF.